In this sample, the clone carrying this T cell receptor (beta chain) turned up a few times. Its antigen is currently unknown. Looked up from germline, CDR1 is SEHNR and CDR2 is FQNEAQ (reference sequence). With 5 bases removed from V and 1 base from J, the gap between germline ends came to 16 bases. The CDR3 is 16 amino acids. This specimen belongs to a study of CD8 T cells in ankylosing spondylitis. Quantitative barcoded 5'-RACE was used to prepare TCR beta libraries. TCRdb used MiXCR to reprocess the 5' RACE reads, holding one entry per CDR3 protein. This sample has about 240,000 distinct CDR3 sequences, with 8% to 9.5% found just once. Study observations and caveats: Previous work reported some of these motif variants in the synovial fluid and blood of reactive arthritis.

The TCR sequence derives from a male donor with ankylosing spondylitis or in good health (not recorded which). This chain connects TRBV7-9 to TRBJ2-3; TRBD2 is a possible D gene (6 bases). Source material: blood, either unsorted or a sorted T cell fraction (not recorded which). The chain's CDR3 is CASSPGVIVGTDTQYF. The CDR3 nucleotides are TGTGCCAGCAGCCCGGGAGTGATAGTGGGCACAGATACGCAGTATTTT.